The sequence of this T cell receptor beta chain was determined in a study of response to subunit inactivated influenza vaccine. TCRdb re-called the RT-PCR reads with MiXCR, one entry per CDR3 protein. The sample contains about 520,000 distinct CDR3 sequences, roughly 27% of which appear only once. Study results and limitations: A suggestion made by the authors is that each seasonal influenza vaccination recruits few new T cells.

As regards this clonotype: The antigen remains unidentified.

The clonotype comes from a man aged 45 to 65 who received an inactivated influenza vaccine. The material was CD4+ T cells sorted from PBMCs, obtained less than 6 days after vaccination.

The CDR3 is CASSPSWGANNEQFF. The CDR3 DNA reads as TGTGCCAGCAGTCCGTCTTGGGGGGCTAACAATGAGCAGTTCTTC. The chain uses TRBV12-3 or TRBV12-4 and TRBJ2-1; D is tentatively TRBD1 or TRBD2 (6 bases each). The CDR3 totals 15 residues. Trimming took 5 bases from V and 5 from J, leaving 16 bases between them.